One sample yielded the 7 T cell receptor beta chains listed below, sequenced in a study of T cell responses to AZD1222 COVID-19 vaccine. The data were produced by immunoSEQ multiplex PCR, yet TCRdb's version contains in-frame clones alone and is incomplete. Of about 73,000 clones in the sample, approximately 89% were seen once. The source was peripheral blood, collected on day 0 of AZD1222 vaccination. Receptors were obtained from an adult in good health.

The rearrangement links TRBV30 to TRBJ2-7; D is undetermined. The V end lost 0 bases, the J end lost 3 bases, and 9 bases lay between the germline ends. The germline V gene encodes CDR1 GTSNPN and CDR2 SVGIG (reference sequence). The CDR3 is 13 residues long. The CDR3 DNA follows: TGTGCCTGGAGTGTTAGTCACGGCTACGAGCAGTACTTC. Encoded protein: CAWSVSHGYEQYF.

The chain carries TRBV24-1 and TRBJ2-1, with no clear D. Deletions cut 6 bases from V and 8 bases from J, with 7 bases between. The germline V gene has CDR1 KGHDR and CDR2 SFDVKD. This CDR3 has 11 amino acids. This chain's CDR3 is CATSLGYEQFF. CDR3 in DNA: TGTGCCACCAGTTTGGGGTATGAGCAGTTCTTC.

The V and J genes are TRBV9 and TRBJ1-5; D not resolved. The CDR3 loop spans 14 amino acids. Germline V CDR1 and CDR2: SGDLS, YYNGEE. With 4 bases removed from V and 3 bases from J, the gap between germline ends came to 11 bases. The DNA of the CDR3 is TGTGCCAGCAGCCGCCGTGCGGACAATCAGCCCCAGCATTTT. This codes for CASSRRADNQPQHF.

The chain employs TRBV2 and TRBJ2-3; 7 nucleotides match TRBD2. This CDR3 has 14 amino acids. The junction had 5 bases not matched to a gene; V was cut back by 5 bases and J by 3 bases. CDR1 and CDR2 (germline): SNHLY, FYNNEI. CDR3 sequence reads: CASSRLARTDTQYF. In DNA, the CDR3 is TGTGCCAGCAGTAGACTAGCCAGGACAGATACGCAGTATTTT.

This clone was observed a handful of times. This chain joins TRBV3-1 (or the pseudogene TRBV3-2) and TRBJ2-3, with D perhaps matching TRBD2 (6 bases). Germline-derived CDR1 and CDR2 are LGHDT and YNNKEL (reference sequence). V dropped 0 bases and J dropped 0 bases, with 13 bases sitting between them. The CDR3 covers 17 residues. The CDR3 spells CASSQDRGGSSTDTQYF. The DNA of the CDR3 is TGTGCCAGCAGCCAAGATCGGGGAGGATCTAGCACAGATACGCAGTATTTT.

This clone was counted once. The chain has TRBV28 and TRBJ1-2, with D hard to call. CDR3 size: 14 residues. V lost 6 bases, J lost 8 bases, and 19 bases lay in between. Per germline, CDR1 MDHEN and CDR2 SYDVKM. The CDR3 nucleotides read TGTGCCAGCAGACGCTCAAGATGGAGCGGGGGCTACACCTTC. Translating it yields CASRRSRWSGGYTF.

V gene TRBV10-3 combines with J gene TRBJ1-1; D might be TRBD1 (5 bases). The V gene's germline CDR1 is ENHRY and CDR2 SYGVKD. The germline V and J ends were trimmed by 4 bases and 0 bases, with 15 bases remaining between them. The CDR3 extends over 16 amino acids. CDR3 loop: CAISVGDVNMNTEAFF. The DNA for the CDR3 is TGTGCCATCAGTGTAGGGGACGTAAACATGAACACTGAAGCTTTCTTT.